This T cell receptor beta chain was sequenced for a study of blood T cell repertoires in COVID-19. Study background: COVID-19 samples, acute and convalescent, were from the United States, Italy and Spain.

In the original processing: Reference gene primer amplification gave nucleated cell count estimates. Profiling relied on immunoSEQ multiplex PCR, and the TCRdb table lists in-frame clones only, not all of them. V and J calls and clone size are as listed in that table; D and trimming were resolved from the DNA. This sample has 250,000 to 350,000 clones, with roughly 88% found just once. V lost 4 bases, J lost 5 bases, and 5 bases stayed unmatched. The CDR3 has 15 residues. Germline assignment: CDR1 SGDLS and CDR2 YYNGEE. The TCR comes from a woman aged 30 to 39 who had recovered from COVID-19. Specimen: peripheral blood. The chain has TRBV9 and TRBJ2-5; 13 bases are shared with TRBD2. CDR3 nucleotide sequence: TGTGCCAGCAGCCCCGGGACTAGCGGGGCTGAGACCCAGTACTTC. It specifies CASSPGTSGAETQYF. Supplemented by reference TRBV9 and TRBJ2-5, the full variable domain reads DSGVTQTPKHLITATGQRVTLRCSPRSGDLSVYWYQQSLDQGLQFLIQYYNGEERAKGNILERFSAQQFPDLHSELNLSSLELGDSALYFCASSPGTSGAETQYFGPGTRLLVL.